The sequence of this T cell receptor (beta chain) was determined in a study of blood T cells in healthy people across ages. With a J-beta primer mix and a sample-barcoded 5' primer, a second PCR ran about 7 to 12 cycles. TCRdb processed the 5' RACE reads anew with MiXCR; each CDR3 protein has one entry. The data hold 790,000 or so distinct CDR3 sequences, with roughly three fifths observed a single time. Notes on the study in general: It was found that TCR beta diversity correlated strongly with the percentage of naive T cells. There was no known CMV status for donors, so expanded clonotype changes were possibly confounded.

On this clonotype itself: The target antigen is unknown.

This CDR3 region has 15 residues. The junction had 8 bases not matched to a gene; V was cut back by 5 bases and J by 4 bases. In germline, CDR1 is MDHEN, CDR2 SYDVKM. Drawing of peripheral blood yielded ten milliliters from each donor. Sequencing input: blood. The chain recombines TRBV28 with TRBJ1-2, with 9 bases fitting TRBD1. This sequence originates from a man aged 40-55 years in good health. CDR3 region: CASSKPGQGSYGYTF. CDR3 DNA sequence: TGTGCCAGCAGTAAACCGGGACAGGGCAGCTATGGCTACACCTTC.